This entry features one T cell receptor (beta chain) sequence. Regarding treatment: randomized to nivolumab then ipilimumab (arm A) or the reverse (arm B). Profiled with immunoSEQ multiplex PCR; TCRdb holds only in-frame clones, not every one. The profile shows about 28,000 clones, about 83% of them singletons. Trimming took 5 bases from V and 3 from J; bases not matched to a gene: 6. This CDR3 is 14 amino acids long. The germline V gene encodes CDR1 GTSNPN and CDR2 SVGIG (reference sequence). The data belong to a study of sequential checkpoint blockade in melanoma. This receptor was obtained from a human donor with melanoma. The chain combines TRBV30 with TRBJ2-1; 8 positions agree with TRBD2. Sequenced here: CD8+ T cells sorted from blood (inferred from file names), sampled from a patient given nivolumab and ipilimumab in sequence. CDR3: CAWGAGTSYNEQFF. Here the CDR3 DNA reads TGTGCCTGGGGGGCCGGGACTAGCTACAATGAGCAGTTCTTC.